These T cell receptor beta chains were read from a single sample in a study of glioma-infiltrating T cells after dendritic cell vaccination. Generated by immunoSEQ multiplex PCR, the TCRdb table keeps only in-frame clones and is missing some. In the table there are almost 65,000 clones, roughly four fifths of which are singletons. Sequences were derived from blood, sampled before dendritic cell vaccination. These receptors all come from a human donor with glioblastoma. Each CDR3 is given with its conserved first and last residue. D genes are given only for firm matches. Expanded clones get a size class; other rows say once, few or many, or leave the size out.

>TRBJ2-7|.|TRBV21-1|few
TGTGCCAGCAGCAATCATAAAGACGGGGGGTACTTC
CASSNHKDGGYF
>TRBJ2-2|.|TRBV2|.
TGTGCCAGCAGTGAGTCGGTTGGCACCGGGGAGCTGTTTTTT
CASSESVGTGELFF
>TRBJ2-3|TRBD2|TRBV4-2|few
TGTGCCAGCAGCCAAGAACTAGCGGGCACAGATACGCAGTATTTT
CASSQELAGTDTQYF
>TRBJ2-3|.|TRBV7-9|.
TGTGCCAGCAGCTTTAGGGGGGGGAGCACAGATACGCAGTATTTT
CASSFRGGSTDTQYF
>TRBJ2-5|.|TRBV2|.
TGTGCCAGCAAATTGGACTTTAAAGGGACCCAGTACTTC
CASKLDFKGTQYF
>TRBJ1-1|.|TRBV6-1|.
TGTGCCAGCAGTGGGACACACGTGAACACTGAAGCTTTCTTT
CASSGTHVNTEAFF
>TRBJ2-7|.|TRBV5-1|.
TGCGCCAGCAGCTTGGTTACAGGAACCTACGAGCAGTACTTC
CASSLVTGTYEQYF
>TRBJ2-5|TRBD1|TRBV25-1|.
TGTGCCAGCGGGCGGGACAGGGGGCGGAAGGAGACCCAGTACTTC
CASGRDRGRKETQYF
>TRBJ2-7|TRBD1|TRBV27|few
TGTGCCAGCAGTGGCTCCGGGACAGGACTCTACGAGCAGTACTTC
CASSGSGTGLYEQYF
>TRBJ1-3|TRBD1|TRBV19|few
TGTGCTACAACGGGACAGCCCTCTGGAAACACCATATATTTT
CATTGQPSGNTIYF
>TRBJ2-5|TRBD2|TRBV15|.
TGTGCCACCAGCAGTATAGCGGGGGCGGGGGAGACCCAGTACTTC
CATSSIAGAGETQYF
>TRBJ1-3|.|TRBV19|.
TGTGCCAGTTCCCTCGGGAGCCCTGGAAACACCATATATTTT
CASSLGSPGNTIYF
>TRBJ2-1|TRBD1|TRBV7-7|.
TGTGCTAGCAGCCCCCCGGGACAGACTTACAATGAGCAGTTCTTC
CASSPPGQTYNEQFF
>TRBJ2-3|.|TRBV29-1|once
TGCAGCGTTGGGCAAGTTCGCACAGATACGCAGTATTTT
CSVGQVRTDTQYF
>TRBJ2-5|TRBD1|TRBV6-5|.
TGTGCCAGCAGCTTGGGACAGGGTCAAGAGACCCAGTACTTC
CASSLGQGQETQYF
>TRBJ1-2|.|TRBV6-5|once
TGTGCCAGCAGTGACAGGAGGAACTATGGCTACACCTTC
CASSDRRNYGYTF
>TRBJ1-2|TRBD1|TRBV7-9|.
TGTGCCAGCAGCTTAGCGGCAGGGGGTGACGGCTACACCTTC
CASSLAAGGDGYTF
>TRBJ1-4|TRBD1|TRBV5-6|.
TGTGCCAGCAGCTCGCCCAGGGGGTGGAATGAAAAACTGTTTTTT
CASSSPRGWNEKLFF
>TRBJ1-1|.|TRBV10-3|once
TGTGCCATCAGTGAGAGGGAGAGACTGAACACTGAAGCTTTCTTT
CAISERERLNTEAFF
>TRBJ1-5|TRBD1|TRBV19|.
TGTGCCAGTAGAGGACAGGCGAATCAGCCCCAGCATTTT
CASRGQANQPQHF
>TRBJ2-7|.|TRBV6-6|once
TGTGCCAGCAGTTACTCGACGGTGGCGGTAGCCTACGAGCAGTACTTC
CASSYSTVAVAYEQYF
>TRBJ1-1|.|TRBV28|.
TGTGCCAGCAGTATCCCCGGCAGACTCGCCACTGAAGCTTTCTTT
CASSIPGRLATEAFF
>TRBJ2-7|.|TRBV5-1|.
TGCGCCAGCAGCTTGTTCGGACAGACCTACGAGCAGTACTTC
CASSLFGQTYEQYF
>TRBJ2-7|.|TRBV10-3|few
TGTGCCATCAGTGAGTCGGGGGGCTCCTACGAGCAGTACTTC
CAISESGGSYEQYF
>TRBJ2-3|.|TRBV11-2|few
TGTGCCAGCAGCTTAAACCCTAATAGCGGAAGCACAGATACGCAGTATTTT
CASSLNPNSGSTDTQYF
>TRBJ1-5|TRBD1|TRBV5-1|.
TGCGCCAGCAGCTTTTCAGGACAGGGGGATCAGCCCCAGCATTTT
CASSFSGQGDQPQHF
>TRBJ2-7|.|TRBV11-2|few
TGTGCCAGCAGCTTTGGAGGGGAACAGATTTCGGGGCAGTACTTC
CASSFGGEQISGQYF
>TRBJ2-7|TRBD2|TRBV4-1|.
TGCGCCAGCAGCAAAGGACTAGCGGGGCAAAGGGAGCAGTACTTC
CASSKGLAGQREQYF
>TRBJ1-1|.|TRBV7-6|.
TGTGCCAGCTCCGTCGGCTCGGGGAACACTGAAGCTTTCTTT
CASSVGSGNTEAFF
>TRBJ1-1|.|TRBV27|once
TGTGCCAGCAGTTTCAGTGGGGAGAGGAAAGCTTTCTTT
CASSFSGERKAFF
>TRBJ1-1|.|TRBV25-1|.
TGTGCCAGCAGTGAACAGGCAGGCCCAGAAGCTTTCTTT
CASSEQAGPEAFF
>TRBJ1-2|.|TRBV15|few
TGTGCCACCAGCAGAGATTGGGGCAGGGGCTATGGCTACACCTTC
CATSRDWGRGYGYTF
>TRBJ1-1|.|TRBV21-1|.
TGTGCCAGCAGCCCCAGGAGGGCTGAAGCTTTCTTT
CASSPRRAEAFF
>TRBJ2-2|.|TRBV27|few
TGTGCCAGCAGCCACGGGTTTACCGGGGAGCTGTTTTTT
CASSHGFTGELFF
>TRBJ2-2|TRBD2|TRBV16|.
TGTGCCAGCAGCCGACTCAGGGAGGGCACCGGGGAGCTGTTTTTT
CASSRLREGTGELFF
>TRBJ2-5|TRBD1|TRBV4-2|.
TGTGCCAGCAGCCAAGGGACAGGGGAAGAGACCCAGTACTTC
CASSQGTGEETQYF
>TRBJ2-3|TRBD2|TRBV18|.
TGTGCCAGCTCACCGGGACTAGCGGGGGCCTCGGGAGCGGATACGCAGTATTTT
CASSPGLAGASGADTQYF
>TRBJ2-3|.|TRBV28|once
TGTGCCAGCAGTTTAGTTTTAACAGGGCCCACCGATACGCAGTATTTT
CASSLVLTGPTDTQYF
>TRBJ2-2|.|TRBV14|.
TGTGCCAGCAGCCAAGAAACCCTAGGCACCGGGGAGCTGTTTTTT
CASSQETLGTGELFF
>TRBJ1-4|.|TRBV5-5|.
TGTGCCAGCAGCCCGTCGACAGGTTTGAGTGAAAAACTGTTTTTT
CASSPSTGLSEKLFF
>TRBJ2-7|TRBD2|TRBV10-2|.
TGCGCCAGCAGTGGTGCTAGCGGGGCCGCCTACGAGCAGTACTTC
CASSGASGAAYEQYF
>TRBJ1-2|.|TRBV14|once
TGTGCCAGCAGCCTGAACCAGGGCCATAACTATGGCTACACCTTC
CASSLNQGHNYGYTF
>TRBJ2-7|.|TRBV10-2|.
TGCGCCAGCAGTCTAGACTACTACGAGCAGTACTTC
CASSLDYYEQYF